The clone carrying this T cell receptor (beta chain) turned up a few times. Antigen unknown. The data are from a study of T-cell memory formation after mild COVID-19. Findings and caveats of the study: Clones that shrank (day 15 to 85) were balanced CD4/CD8, whereas later expanders leaned CD4+.

MiXCR was run by TCRdb on the 5' RACE reads, yielding one entry per CDR3 protein. The sample has around 250,000 distinct CDR3 sequences, over 15% seen once. The V end was cut by 2 bases, the J end by 1 base, with 10 bases between. Germline CDR1 and CDR2: KGHDR and SFDVKD. The CDR3 covers 15 residues. Material for sequencing was PBMCs or a T cell subset sorted from them (not recorded which). The chain has TRBV24-1 and TRBJ2-5; D is unresolved. The receptor was derived from an adult woman who had mild COVID-19 (a few samples of this study predate the infection). Cell type and time point are not known. The CDR3 nucleotides read TGTGCCACCAGTGATTCGGCGGCAGGCCAAGAGACCCAGTACTTC. This encodes CATSDSAAGQETQYF.